This section outlines one T cell receptor (beta chain) sequence together with its context. What it recognizes is unknown. The sample comes from a study of T cell responses to AZD1222 COVID-19 vaccine. Study-level points and caveats: Spike-specific TCR depth and breadth grew after two AZD1222 doses. All repertoire sampling was performed exclusively after the peak T cell response. It should be noted that donors were predominantly white British and more often female, and clonal diversity was possibly underestimated. Reports say nearly half of spike-specific TCRs go after unmutated variant regions.

Measured with immunoSEQ multiplex PCR; TCRdb has only the in-frame clones, and not every one. The sample yields approximately 140,000 clones, roughly 90% seen once. The V gene's germline CDR1 is LNHDA and CDR2 SQIVND (reference sequence). The CDR3 consists of 15 residues. V shed 7 bases and J 7 bases; nucleotides not matched to a gene: 12. This sample comprised peripheral blood, obtained on day 0 of AZD1222 vaccination. The V gene is TRBV19, the J gene TRBJ1-5; 8 bases match TRBD1. The clonotype comes from an adult in good health. In DNA form, the CDR3 reads TGTGCCAGTATCGAGACAGGGGCTCGGGGACAGCCCCAGCATTTT. Its translation is CASIETGARGQPQHF.